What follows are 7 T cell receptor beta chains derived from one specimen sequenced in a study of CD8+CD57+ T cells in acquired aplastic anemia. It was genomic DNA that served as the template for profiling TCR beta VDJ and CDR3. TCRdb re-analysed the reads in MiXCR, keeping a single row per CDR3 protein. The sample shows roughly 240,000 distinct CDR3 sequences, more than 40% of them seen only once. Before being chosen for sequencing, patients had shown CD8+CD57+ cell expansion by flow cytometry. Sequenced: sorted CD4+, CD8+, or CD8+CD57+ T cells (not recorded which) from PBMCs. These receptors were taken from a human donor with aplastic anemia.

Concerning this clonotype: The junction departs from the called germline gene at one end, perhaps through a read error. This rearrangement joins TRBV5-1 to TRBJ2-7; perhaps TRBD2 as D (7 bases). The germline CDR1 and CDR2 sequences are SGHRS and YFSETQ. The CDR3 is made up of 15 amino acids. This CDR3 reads CASSVTGGDSYEQYF. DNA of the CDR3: TGCGCCAGCAGCGTTACGGGGGGCGATAGTTACGAGCAGTATTTC. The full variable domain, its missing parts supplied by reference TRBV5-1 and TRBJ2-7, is KAGVTQTPRYLIKTRGQQVTLSCSPISGHRSVSWYQQTPGQGLQFLFEYFSETQRNKGNFPGRFSGRQFSNSRSEMNVSTLELGDSALYLCASSVTGGDSYEQYFGPGTRLTVT.

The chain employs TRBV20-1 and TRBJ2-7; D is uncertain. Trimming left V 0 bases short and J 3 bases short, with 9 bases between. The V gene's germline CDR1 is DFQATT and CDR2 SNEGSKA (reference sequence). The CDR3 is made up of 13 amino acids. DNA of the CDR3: TGCAGTGCTAGAGATTACAGAGACTACGAGCAGTACTTC. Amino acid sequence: CSARDYRDYEQYF.

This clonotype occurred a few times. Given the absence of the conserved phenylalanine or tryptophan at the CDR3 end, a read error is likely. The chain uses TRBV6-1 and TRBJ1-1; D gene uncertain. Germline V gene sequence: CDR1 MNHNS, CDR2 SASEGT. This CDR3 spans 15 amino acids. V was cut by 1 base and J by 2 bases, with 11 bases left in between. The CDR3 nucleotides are TGTGCCAGCAGTGAAGAGGGCAGTGGAAACACTGAAGCTTTCCTT. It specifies CASSEEGSGNTEAFL.

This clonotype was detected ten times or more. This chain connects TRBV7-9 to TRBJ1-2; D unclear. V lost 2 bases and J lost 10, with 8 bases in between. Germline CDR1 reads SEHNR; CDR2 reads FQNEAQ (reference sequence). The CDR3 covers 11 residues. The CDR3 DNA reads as TGTGCCAGCAGCTTAACAACCTCCTACACCTTC. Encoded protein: CASSLTTSYTF. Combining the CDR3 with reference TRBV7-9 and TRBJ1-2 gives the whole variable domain DTGVSQNPRHKITKRGQNVTFRCDPISEHNRLYWYRQTLGQGPEFLTYFQNEAQLEKSRLLSDRFSAERPKGSFSTLEIQRTEQGDSAMYLCASSLTTSYTFGSGTRLTVV.

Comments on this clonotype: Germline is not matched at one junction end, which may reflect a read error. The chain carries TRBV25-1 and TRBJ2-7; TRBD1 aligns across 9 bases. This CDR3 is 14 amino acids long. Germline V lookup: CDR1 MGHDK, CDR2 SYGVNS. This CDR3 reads CATATGQGTYGQYF. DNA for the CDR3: TGTGCCACCGCCACGGGACAGGGTACGTACGGGCAGTACTTC.

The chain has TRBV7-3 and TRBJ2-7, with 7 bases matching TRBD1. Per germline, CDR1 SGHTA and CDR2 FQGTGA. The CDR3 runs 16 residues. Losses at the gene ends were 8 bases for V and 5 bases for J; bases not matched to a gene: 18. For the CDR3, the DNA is TGTGCCAGCTACCCCCGGGCGACAGGGTCGACCCACGAGCAGTACTTC. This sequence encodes CASYPRATGSTHEQYF.

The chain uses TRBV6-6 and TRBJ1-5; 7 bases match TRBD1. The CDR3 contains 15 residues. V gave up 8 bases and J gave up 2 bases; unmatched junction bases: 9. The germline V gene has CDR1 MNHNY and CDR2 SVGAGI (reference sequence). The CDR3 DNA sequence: TGTGCCAGCGACAGGGCTGGGGAGGGCAATCAGCCCCAGCATTTT. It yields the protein CASDRAGEGNQPQHF.